This T cell receptor beta chain originates from a study of blood T cell repertoires in COVID-19. The overall study: Collection of acute and convalescent COVID-19 samples took place in the United States, Italy and Spain. Sources were T cells, B-cell-depleted T cells, or PBMCs; the material itself was cDNA or gDNA.

This clone has just a few counts. This CDR3 contains 16 residues. V lost 4 bases, J lost 6 bases, and 14 bases stayed unmatched. Per germline, CDR1 SGHDN and CDR2 FVKESK. In the original processing: It was from reference gene primer amplification that nucleated cell counts were estimated. The table came from immunoSEQ multiplex PCR; TCRdb's copy has only in-frame clones and leaves some out. V and J calls and clone size follow that table, whereas D and trimming were derived from the DNA. Seen here are over 250,000 clones, 60% to 75% observed once, and the top ten hold about 3.5%. This sequence joins TRBV14 and TRBJ2-5; 7 bases map to TRBD1. Sequencing used peripheral blood. The receptor's source is a woman older than 75 with acute or convalescent COVID-19. The DNA of the CDR3 is TGTGCCAGCAGCCTTGACGACAGGGATTCTTCAAAGACCCAGTACTTC. It translates to CASSLDDRDSSKTQYF.